A selection of T cell receptor beta chains follows, all from one sample in a study of response to subunit inactivated influenza vaccine. TCRdb independently ran MiXCR on the RT-PCR reads; one entry per CDR3 protein. The sample carries 500,000 to 600,000 distinct CDR3 sequences, 15% to 20% recorded once. Specimen: CD4+ T cells sorted from PBMCs, collected roughly 24 months after vaccination. Every receptor here comes from a man aged 45-69 years who received an inactivated influenza vaccine. CDR3s include the opening cysteine and the closing phenylalanine or tryptophan. D genes are given only for firm matches. Only some rows state a clone size, as once, few, many or a class for expanded clones.

J	V	size	D	CDR3	DNA
TRBJ2-3	TRBV5-1	NA	NA	CASSLQLGTDTQYF	TGCGCCAGCAGCTTGCAACTAGGTACAGATACGCAGTATTTT
TRBJ1-5	TRBV7-2	few	NA	CASSLRGGAHQPQHF	TGTGCCAGCAGTCTTAGGGGAGGGGCCCATCAGCCCCAGCATTTT
TRBJ1-2	TRBV11-2	NA	NA	CASSKTGVGKYYGYTF	TGTGCCAGCAGCAAGACGGGGGTGGGCAAATACTATGGCTACACCTTC
TRBJ1-4	TRBV4-1	NA	NA	CASSQKSWGAEGNEKLFF	TGCGCCAGCAGCCAAAAGTCCTGGGGCGCCGAAGGAAATGAAAAACTGTTTTTT
TRBJ2-2	TRBV6-1	NA	NA	CASRQGDITGELFF	TGTGCCAGCAGGCAGGGAGACATCACCGGGGAGCTGTTTTTT
TRBJ2-1	TRBV25-1	NA	NA	CASSGLGHVYNEQFF	TGTGCCAGCAGTGGCCTGGGACACGTCTACAATGAGCAGTTCTTC
TRBJ1-6	TRBV20-1	once	NA	CSARDGEYNSPLHF	TGCAGTGCTAGAGATGGGGAGTATAATTCACCCCTCCACTTT
TRBJ2-6	TRBV12-3/TRBV12-4	NA	NA	CASSLGAGSGANVLTF	TGTGCCAGCAGTTTAGGCGCGGGCTCTGGGGCCAACGTCCTGACTTTC
TRBJ2-3	TRBV4-3	NA	TRBD2	CASSQELTSGATDTQYF	TGCGCCAGCAGCCAAGAACTTACTAGCGGGGCCACAGATACGCAGTATTTT
TRBJ2-1	TRBV5-1	NA	NA	CASSLDGTPDNEQFF	TGCGCCAGCAGCTTGGATGGGACACCGGACAATGAGCAGTTCTTC
TRBJ1-2	TRBV28	NA	NA	CVASSPRGYTF	TGTGTCGCCTCCAGTCCAAGGGGCTACACCTTC
TRBJ2-2	TRBV27	many	TRBD2	CASGGGVRNTGELFF	TGTGCCAGCGGGGGAGGGGTCCGGAACACCGGGGAGCTGTTTTTT
TRBJ1-1	TRBV9	few	NA	CASSVGGSLNTEAFF	TGTGCCAGCAGCGTAGGGGGGAGCCTGAACACTGAAGCTTTCTTT
TRBJ2-5	TRBV12-3/TRBV12-4	NA	TRBD2	CASSWLAGGPGETQYF	TGTGCCAGCAGTTGGCTAGCGGGAGGGCCGGGAGAGACCCAGTACTTC
TRBJ2-7	TRBV7-2	NA	NA	CASSLKPESEQYF	TGTGCCAGCAGCTTAAAACCGGAGTCCGAGCAGTACTTC
TRBJ2-3	TRBV7-9	few	TRBD2	CASSSSSGTRDTQYF	TGTGCCAGCAGCTCCTCTAGCGGGACTAGGGATACGCAGTATTTT
TRBJ2-2	TRBV28	many	NA	CASSPSGRTNTGELFF	TGTGCCAGCAGCCCCTCGGGCAGGACGAACACCGGGGAGCTGTTTTTT
TRBJ2-7	TRBV29-1	NA	TRBD2	CSVAASGNEQYF	TGCAGCGTTGCAGCTAGCGGGAACGAGCAGTACTTC
TRBJ2-2	TRBV11-2	NA	TRBD1	CASSRLIDGTGRLGELFF	TGTGCCAGCAGCCGACTAATTGACGGGACAGGGAGGCTCGGGGAGCTGTTTTTT
TRBJ2-6	TRBV28	NA	NA	CASSYPYGGEGSGANVLTF	TGTGCCAGCAGTTACCCATATGGGGGAGAGGGCTCTGGGGCCAACGTCCTGACTTTC
TRBJ1-4	TRBV12-3/TRBV12-4	NA	TRBD1	CASSLTGGNEKLFF	TGTGCCAGCAGTTTGACAGGGGGTAATGAAAAACTGTTTTTT
TRBJ2-7	TRBV5-1	NA	TRBD1	CASSLLSGQTPYVKQYF	TGCGCCAGCAGCTTGCTCTCGGGACAGACACCCTACGTAAAGCAGTACTTC
TRBJ2-7	TRBV6-1	NA	TRBD1	CASSEDRGLIYEQYF	TGTGCCAGCAGTGAAGACAGGGGCTTGATCTACGAGCAGTACTTC
TRBJ2-7	TRBV20-1	NA	NA	CSVEKGLHSYEQYF	TGCAGCGTGGAAAAAGGACTACACTCCTACGAGCAGTACTTC
TRBJ2-1	TRBV14	few	NA	CASSQYLAGLRNEQFF	TGTGCCAGCAGCCAATATTTGGCAGGCCTCCGCAATGAGCAGTTCTTC
TRBJ2-5	TRBV28	few	NA	CASGLEYQETQYF	TGTGCCAGCGGGTTGGAATACCAAGAGACCCAGTACTTC
TRBJ2-7	TRBV30	many	NA	CAWSVSVYEQYF	TGTGCCTGGAGTGTCTCGGTTTACGAGCAGTACTTC
TRBJ2-1	TRBV24-1	NA	TRBD2	CATSQTSASYNEQFF	TGTGCCACCAGTCAGACTAGCGCAAGCTACAATGAGCAGTTCTTC
TRBJ2-1	TRBV4-3	NA	NA	CASSQGDYNEQFF	TGCGCCAGCAGCCAAGGAGATTACAATGAGCAGTTCTTC
TRBJ2-7	TRBV6-2/TRBV6-3	once	TRBD2	CASGPSSGGHPYEQYF	TGTGCCAGCGGACCTAGTAGCGGGGGGCACCCTTACGAGCAGTACTTC
TRBJ2-7	TRBV4-2	few	TRBD2	CASSQPISGTSVYEQYF	TGTGCCAGCAGCCAACCCATTTCCGGGACTAGCGTTTACGAGCAGTACTTC
TRBJ2-3	TRBV5-6	NA	NA	CASGPWIGGTDTQYF	TGTGCCAGCGGCCCCTGGATAGGGGGCACAGATACGCAGTATTTT
TRBJ2-2	TRBV10-3	many	NA	CASTGAGELFF	TGTGCCTCAACCGGGGCCGGGGAGCTGTTTTTT
TRBJ2-1	TRBV7-9	few	TRBD1	CASSLLRQGGNEQFF	TGTGCCAGCAGCTTACTCCGACAGGGGGGGAATGAGCAGTTCTTC
TRBJ1-5	TRBV4-1	NA	NA	CASSQDEALKPQHF	TGCGCCAGCAGCCAAGATGAAGCCCTTAAACCCCAGCATTTT
TRBJ1-4	TRBV2	few	NA	CASSQTGPGEKLFF	TGTGCCAGCAGCCAGACAGGCCCGGGTGAAAAACTGTTTTTT
TRBJ1-5	TRBV15	few	NA	CATSQGVGQPQHF	TGTGCCACCAGCCAAGGGGTAGGACAGCCCCAGCATTTT
TRBJ1-5	TRBV30	NA	NA	CAWSVQNNQPQHF	TGTGCCTGGAGTGTACAGAATAATCAGCCCCAGCATTTT
TRBJ2-1	TRBV12-3/TRBV12-4	many	TRBD2	CASSPTSGKLEQFF	TGTGCCAGCAGTCCGACTAGCGGGAAATTGGAGCAGTTCTTC
TRBJ2-1	TRBV4-2	NA	NA	CASSQDAGGNEQFF	TGTGCCAGCAGCCAAGACGCCGGCGGAAATGAGCAGTTCTTC
TRBJ1-1	TRBV12-3/TRBV12-4	NA	NA	CASSLASVTEAFF	TGTGCCAGCAGTTTAGCGAGCGTTACTGAAGCTTTCTTT
TRBJ2-7	TRBV6-2/TRBV6-3	many	TRBD1	CASSYRELLTGTYEQYF	TGTGCCAGCAGTTACCGAGAACTCCTGACAGGGACCTACGAGCAGTACTTC
TRBJ1-1	TRBV30	few	NA	CAWSQGRVAFF	TGTGCCTGGAGTCAGGGGAGAGTAGCTTTCTTT
TRBJ2-1	TRBV10-2	few	NA	CASSLTFSPGVSYNEQFF	TGCGCCAGCAGTCTGACCTTTTCTCCTGGGGTCTCCTACAATGAGCAGTTCTTC
TRBJ2-3	TRBV6-2/TRBV6-3	NA	NA	CASRPPGPDTQYF	TGTGCCAGCAGACCTCCAGGCCCAGATACGCAGTATTTT
TRBJ2-7	TRBV20-1	NA	TRBD1	CSAGGDDYEQYF	TGCAGCGCAGGGGGAGATGATTACGAGCAGTACTTC
TRBJ2-5	TRBV9	NA	NA	CASSVVGRSQETQYF	TGTGCCAGCAGCGTAGTGGGCCGCTCTCAAGAGACCCAGTACTTC
TRBJ2-3	TRBV7-2	NA	NA	CASSLAGTFGTDTQYF	TGTGCCAGCAGCTTAGCCGGGACCTTTGGCACAGATACGCAGTATTTT
TRBJ2-1	TRBV27	few	TRBD2	CASSLPKGLAGGTEQFF	TGTGCCAGCAGTCTCCCGAAGGGACTAGCGGGGGGTACTGAGCAGTTCTTC
TRBJ1-2	TRBV7-7	NA	TRBD1	CASSRDRGPDNVYGYTF	TGTGCCAGCAGCCGGGACAGGGGCCCTGATAACGTCTATGGCTACACCTTC
TRBJ2-3	TRBV6-1	few	TRBD2	CASRLAGVDTQYF	TGTGCCAGCAGGCTAGCGGGAGTGGATACGCAGTATTTT
TRBJ1-4	TRBV7-9	few	NA	CASSLGQEEKLFF	TGTGCCAGCAGCTTAGGTCAAGAAGAAAAACTGTTTTTT